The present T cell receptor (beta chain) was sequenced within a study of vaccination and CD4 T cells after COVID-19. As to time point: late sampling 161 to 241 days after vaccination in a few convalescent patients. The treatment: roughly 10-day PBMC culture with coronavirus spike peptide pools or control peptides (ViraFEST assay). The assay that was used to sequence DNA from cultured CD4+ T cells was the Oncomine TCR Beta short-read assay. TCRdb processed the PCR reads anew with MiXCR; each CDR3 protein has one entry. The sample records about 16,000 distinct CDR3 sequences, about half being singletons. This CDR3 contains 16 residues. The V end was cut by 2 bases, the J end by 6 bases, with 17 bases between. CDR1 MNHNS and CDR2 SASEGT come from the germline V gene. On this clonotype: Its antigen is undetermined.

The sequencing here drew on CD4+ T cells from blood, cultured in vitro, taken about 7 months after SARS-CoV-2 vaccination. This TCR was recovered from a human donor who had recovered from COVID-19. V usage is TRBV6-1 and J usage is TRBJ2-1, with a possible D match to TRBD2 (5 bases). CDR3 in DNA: TGTGCCAGCAGTGAAAGGCTTCGGCAGGCGGGCAATGAGCAGTTCTTC. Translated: CASSERLRQAGNEQFF.